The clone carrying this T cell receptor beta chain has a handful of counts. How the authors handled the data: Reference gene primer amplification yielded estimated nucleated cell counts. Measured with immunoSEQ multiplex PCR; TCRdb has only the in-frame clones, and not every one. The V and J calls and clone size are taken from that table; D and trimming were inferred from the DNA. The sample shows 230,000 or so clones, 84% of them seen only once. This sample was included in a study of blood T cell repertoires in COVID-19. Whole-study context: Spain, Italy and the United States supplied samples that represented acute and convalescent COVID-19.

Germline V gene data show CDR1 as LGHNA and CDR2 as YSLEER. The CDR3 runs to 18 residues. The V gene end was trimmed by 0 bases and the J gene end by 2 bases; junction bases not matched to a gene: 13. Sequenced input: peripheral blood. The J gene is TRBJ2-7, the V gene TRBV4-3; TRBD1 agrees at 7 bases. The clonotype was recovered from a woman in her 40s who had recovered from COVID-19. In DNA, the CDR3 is TGCGCCAGCAGCCAAGACCCTTTCTTCGGGACAGTTCCCTACGAGCAGTACTTC. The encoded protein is CASSQDPFFGTVPYEQYF.